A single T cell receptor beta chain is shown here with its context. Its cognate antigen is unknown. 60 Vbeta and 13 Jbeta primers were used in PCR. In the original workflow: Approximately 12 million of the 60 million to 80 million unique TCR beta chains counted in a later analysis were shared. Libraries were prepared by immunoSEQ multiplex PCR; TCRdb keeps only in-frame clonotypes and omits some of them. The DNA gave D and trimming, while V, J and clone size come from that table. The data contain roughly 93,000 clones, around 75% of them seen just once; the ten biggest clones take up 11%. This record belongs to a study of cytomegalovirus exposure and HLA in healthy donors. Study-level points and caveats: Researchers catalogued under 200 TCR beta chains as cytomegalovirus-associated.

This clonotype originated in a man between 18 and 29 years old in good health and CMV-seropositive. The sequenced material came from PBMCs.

The CDR3 sequence is CASSLRADNSPLHF. The CDR3 DNA follows: TGTGCCAGCAGCTTGAGGGCTGACAATTCACCCCTCCACTTT. The V gene is TRBV7-9, the J gene TRBJ1-6; D gene ambiguous. Germline lookup yields CDR1 SEHNR and CDR2 FQNEAQ (reference sequence). CDR3 length: 14 amino acids. V gave up 3 bases and J gave up 7 bases, with 10 bases separating them.